What follows describes a single T cell receptor (beta chain). The sample comes from a study of blood T cell repertoires in COVID-19. In the study overall: The United States, Italy and Spain provided the acute and convalescent COVID-19 samples.

This CDR3 has 13 amino acids. V was cut by 3 bases and J by 10 bases, with 13 bases left in between. CDR1 is MRHNA and CDR2 is SNTAGT in the germline V gene. The protocol was immunoSEQ multiplex PCR, while the TCRdb copy is restricted to in-frame clones and leaves out a portion. The sample consists of about 200,000 clones, around 95% of them appearing once. This TCR derives from a man aged 25-40 years with COVID-19, enrolled during active disease. J is TRBJ2-1 and V is TRBV6-4; TRBD2 is a possible D gene (5 bases). Sequencing was performed on peripheral blood. The CDR3 bases are TGTGCCAGCAGTGAGCAAACTAGTTTCGAGCAGTTCTTC. It codes for CASSEQTSFEQFF.